This T cell receptor beta chain was recovered during a study of cytomegalovirus exposure and HLA in healthy donors. Broader study findings: Some public TCRs appeared in many individuals, while most sequences were rare. The classifier was said to identify cytomegalovirus status with high specificity and sensitivity. Cytomegalovirus-associated status was assigned to about 170 TCR beta chains.

The donors belonged to the approximately 120-subject validation cohort, separate from the roughly 710-subject first cohort. This clone was seen only once. Its cognate antigen is unknown. The CDR3 is 15 residues long. Trimming shortened V by 5 bases and J by 5 bases, and 17 bases separated the two germline ends. Germline V gene lookup returns CDR1 SEHNR and CDR2 FQNEAQ (reference sequence). TCRdb's copy holds only in-frame clones and misses some; the assay was immunoSEQ multiplex PCR. The table lists about 150,000 clones, around 89% of them singletons. J is TRBJ2-3 and V is TRBV7-9; possible D gene TRBD1, 6 bases. The origin of this receptor is a man younger than 35 in good health and CMV-seronegative. The sample consisted of PBMCs. The CDR3 DNA sequence: TGTGCCAGCAGCCCCGGGACATTTGAGTTAGATACGCAGTATTTT. Its translation: CASSPGTFELDTQYF.